The 8 T cell receptor beta chains presented below share a single source sample, sequenced in a study of regulatory T cells in long-lasting Graves disease. Arm-PCR of CDR3 regions and iRepertoire HTBI primers were used to build TCR beta libraries. TCRdb recomputed calls from the multiplex PCR reads with MiXCR, one row per CDR3 protein. The table records roughly 500,000 distinct CDR3 sequences, less than 25% of them present only once. Time point: persistent/refractory GD, antithyroid drugs over 5 years with positive TRAb. Following extraction of RNA from PBMCs, that RNA was used to make the TCR library. The sequenced sample was peripheral blood mononuclear cells (PBMCs), obtained when the disease was refractory, from a patient treated with antithyroid drugs. Receptors originate from a female donor with Graves disease.

The chain uses TRBV30 and TRBJ2-7; D is perhaps TRBD1 (6 bases). This CDR3 is built from 14 residues. V shed 3 bases and J shed 2 bases, with 14 bases lying between them. CDR1 is GTSNPN, CDR2 SVGIG, per germline (reference sequence). CDR3 nucleotides: TGTGCCTGGAGGGGGCAGGGGTTGGCCTACGAGCAGTACTTC. Amino acid sequence: CAWRGQGLAYEQYF.

The chain employs TRBV2 and TRBJ2-3; D not resolved. Germline V gives CDR1 SNHLY, CDR2 FYNNEI. V lost 1 base to trimming and J lost 5 bases, with 1 base between them. The CDR3 contains 11 residues. CDR3 sequence (DNA): TGTGCCAGCAGTGAAGTAGATACGCAGTATTTT. It is translated as CASSEVDTQYF.

This clonotype appeared a few times. The V gene is TRBV9, the J gene TRBJ2-6; D may be TRBD1 (6 bases). V lost 3 bases and J 10 bases, leaving 8 bases between the germline ends. The CDR3 loop spans 12 amino acids. Germline CDR1 is SGDLS and CDR2 is YYNGEE. CDR3: CASSGQVNVLTF. Here the CDR3 DNA reads TGTGCCAGCAGCGGACAGGTTAACGTCCTGACTTTC. Full variable domain (remainder filled in from reference TRBV9 and TRBJ2-6): DSGVTQTPKHLITATGQRVTLRCSPRSGDLSVYWYQQSLDQGLQFLIQYYNGEERAKGNILERFSAQQFPDLHSELNLSSLELGDSALYFCASSGQVNVLTFGAGSRLTVL.

This clonotype was detected ten times or more. The chain employs TRBV6-2 or TRBV6-3 and TRBJ2-7; TRBD1 is a possible D gene (5 bases). The germline CDR1 and CDR2 sequences are MNHEY and SVGEGT. The V end lost 2 bases, the J end lost 1 base, and 12 bases lay between the germline ends. This CDR3 is 15 amino acids long. CDR3 nucleotide sequence: TGTGCCAGCAGTTACCCGGACAAGCGATCCTACGAGCAGTACTTC. Translation: CASSYPDKRSYEQYF.

This clonotype has a count of ten or more. This rearrangement joins TRBV28 to TRBJ2-7; D call uncertain. The germline V gene has CDR1 MDHEN and CDR2 SYDVKM. The CDR3 covers 14 residues. V was cut by 2 bases and J by 0 bases, with 8 bases left in between. The CDR3 protein is CASSLGQLSYEQYF. Written as DNA, the CDR3 is TGTGCCAGCAGTTTAGGTCAGCTCTCCTACGAGCAGTACTTC.

Only a few counts were recorded for this clonotype. This chain uses TRBV20-1 with TRBJ2-5; 12 bases align to TRBD2. V lost 7 bases, J lost 4 bases, and 7 bases stayed unmatched. The germline V gene encodes CDR1 DFQATT and CDR2 SNEGSKA (reference sequence). CDR3 length: 14 amino acids. The CDR3: CSGSSGRAVETQYF. The DNA for the CDR3 is TGCAGTGGGTCTAGCGGGAGGGCCGTAGAGACCCAGTACTTC.

To note about this clonotype: This may arise from a read error, as a much more abundant clone is one base away. The chain recombines TRBV2 with TRBJ1-1; D unclear. The CDR3 extends over 17 amino acids. CDR1 is SNHLY and CDR2 is FYNNEI in the germline V gene. Trimming removed 5 bases from V and 9 bases from J, with 28 bases in between. In DNA form, the CDR3 reads TGTGCCAGCAGTCAGTCCTGGGAGACCGTAGCTGGAACTAAAGCTTTCTTT. It yields the protein CASSQSWETVAGTKAFF.

This clonotype was detected ten times or more. This chain uses TRBV12-3 or TRBV12-4 with TRBJ1-6; D perhaps matches TRBD1 (5 bases). The ends were cut back, 3 bases at V and 5 bases at J, with 20 bases in the middle. The CDR3 totals 18 residues. CDR3 coding DNA: TGTGCCAGCAGTTTTTGGTACCCGGGGCAGGTAGATAATTCACCCCTCCACTTT. Translating it yields CASSFWYPGQVDNSPLHF.